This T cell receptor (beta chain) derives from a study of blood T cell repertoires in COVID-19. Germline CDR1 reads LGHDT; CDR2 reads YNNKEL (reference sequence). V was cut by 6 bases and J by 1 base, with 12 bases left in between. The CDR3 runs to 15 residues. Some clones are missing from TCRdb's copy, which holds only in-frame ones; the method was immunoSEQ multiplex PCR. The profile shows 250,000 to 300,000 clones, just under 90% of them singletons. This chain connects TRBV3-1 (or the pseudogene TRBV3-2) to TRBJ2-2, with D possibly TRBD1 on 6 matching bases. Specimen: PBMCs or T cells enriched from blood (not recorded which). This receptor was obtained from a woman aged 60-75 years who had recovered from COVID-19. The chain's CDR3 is CASRKRDKNTGELFF. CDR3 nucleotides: TGTGCCAGCAGAAAACGGGACAAGAACACCGGGGAGCTGTTTTTT.